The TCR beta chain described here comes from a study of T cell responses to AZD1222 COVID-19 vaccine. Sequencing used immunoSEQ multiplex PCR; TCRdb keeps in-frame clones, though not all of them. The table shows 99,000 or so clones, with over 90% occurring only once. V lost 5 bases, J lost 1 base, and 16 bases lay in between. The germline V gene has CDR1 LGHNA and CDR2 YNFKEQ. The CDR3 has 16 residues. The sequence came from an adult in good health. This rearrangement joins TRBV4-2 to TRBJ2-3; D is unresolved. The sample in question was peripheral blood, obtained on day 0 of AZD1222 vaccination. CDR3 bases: TGTGCCAGCAGCGTGTCTCCGGTTGGGGGCACAGATACGCAGTATTTT. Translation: CASSVSPVGGTDTQYF.